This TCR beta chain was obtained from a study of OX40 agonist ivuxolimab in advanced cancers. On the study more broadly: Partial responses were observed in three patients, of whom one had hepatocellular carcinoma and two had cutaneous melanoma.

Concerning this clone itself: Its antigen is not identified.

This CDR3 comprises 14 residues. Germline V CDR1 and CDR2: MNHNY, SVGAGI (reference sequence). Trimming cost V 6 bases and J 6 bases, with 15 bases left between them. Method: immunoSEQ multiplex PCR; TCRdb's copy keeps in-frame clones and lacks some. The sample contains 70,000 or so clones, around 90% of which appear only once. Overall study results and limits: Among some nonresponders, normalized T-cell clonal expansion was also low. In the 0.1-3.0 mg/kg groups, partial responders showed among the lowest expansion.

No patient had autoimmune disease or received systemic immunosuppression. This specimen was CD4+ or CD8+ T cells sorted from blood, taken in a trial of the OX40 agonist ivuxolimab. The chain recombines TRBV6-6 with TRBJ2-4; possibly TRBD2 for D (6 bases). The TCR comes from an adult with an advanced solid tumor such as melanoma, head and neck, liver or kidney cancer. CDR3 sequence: CASSQNREPNIQYF. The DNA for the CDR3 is TGTGCCAGCAGCCAGAACCGGGAGCCAAACATTCAGTACTTC.